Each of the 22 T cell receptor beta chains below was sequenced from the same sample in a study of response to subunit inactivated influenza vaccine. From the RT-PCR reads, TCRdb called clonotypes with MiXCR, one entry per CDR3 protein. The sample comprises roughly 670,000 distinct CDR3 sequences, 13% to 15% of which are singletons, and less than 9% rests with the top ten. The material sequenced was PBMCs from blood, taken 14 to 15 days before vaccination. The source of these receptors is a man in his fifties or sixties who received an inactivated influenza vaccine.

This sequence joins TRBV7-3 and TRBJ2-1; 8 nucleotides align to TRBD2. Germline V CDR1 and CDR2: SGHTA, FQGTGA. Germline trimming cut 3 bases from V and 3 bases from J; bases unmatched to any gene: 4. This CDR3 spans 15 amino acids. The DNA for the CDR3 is TGTGCCAGCAGCTTTAGCGGGGCCCGCTACAATGAGCAGTTCTTC. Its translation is CASSFSGARYNEQFF.

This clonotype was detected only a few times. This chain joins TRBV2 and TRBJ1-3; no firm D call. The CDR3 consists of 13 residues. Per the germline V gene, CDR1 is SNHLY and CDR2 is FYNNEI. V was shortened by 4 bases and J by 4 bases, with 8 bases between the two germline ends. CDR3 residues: CASSAKQGNTIYF. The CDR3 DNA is TGTGCCAGCAGTGCCAAACAGGGAAACACCATATATTTT.

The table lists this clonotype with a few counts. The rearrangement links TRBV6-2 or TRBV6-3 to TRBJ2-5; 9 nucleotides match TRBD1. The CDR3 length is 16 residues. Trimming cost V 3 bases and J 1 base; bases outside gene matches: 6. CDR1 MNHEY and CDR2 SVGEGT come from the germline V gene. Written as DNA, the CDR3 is TGTGCCAGCAGTTATGGGGACAGGGTCGGCCAAGAGACCCAGTACTTC. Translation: CASSYGDRVGQETQYF.

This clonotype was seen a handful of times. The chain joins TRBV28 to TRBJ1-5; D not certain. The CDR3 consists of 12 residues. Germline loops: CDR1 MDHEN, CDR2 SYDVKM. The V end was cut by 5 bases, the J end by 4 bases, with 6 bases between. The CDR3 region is CASSKINQPQHF. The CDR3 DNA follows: TGTGCCAGCAGTAAAATAAATCAGCCCCAGCATTTT.

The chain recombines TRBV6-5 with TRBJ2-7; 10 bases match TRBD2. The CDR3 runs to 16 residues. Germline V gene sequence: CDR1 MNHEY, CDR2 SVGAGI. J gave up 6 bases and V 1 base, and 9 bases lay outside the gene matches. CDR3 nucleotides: TGTGCCAGCAGTTACTTTACTAGCGGGGTCACGGTCGAGCAGTACTTC. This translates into CASSYFTSGVTVEQYF.

The CDR3 here is CSASLGNSYNEQFF. In DNA form, the CDR3 reads TGCAGTGCTAGTCTGGGGAATTCCTACAATGAGCAGTTCTTC. The genes are TRBV20-1 and TRBJ2-1, with D unclear. The CDR3 runs to 14 residues. Trimming shortened V by 3 bases and J by 1 base, and 10 bases separated the two germline ends. Germline CDR1 and CDR2: DFQATT and SNEGSKA (reference sequence).

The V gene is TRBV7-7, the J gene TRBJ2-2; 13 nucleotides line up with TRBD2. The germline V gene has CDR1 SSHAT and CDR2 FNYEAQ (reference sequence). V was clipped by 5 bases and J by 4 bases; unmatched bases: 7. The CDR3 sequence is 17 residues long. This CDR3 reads CASSPGLAGVGTGELFF. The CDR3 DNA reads TGTGCCAGCAGCCCAGGACTAGCGGGAGTCGGCACCGGGGAGCTGTTTTTT.

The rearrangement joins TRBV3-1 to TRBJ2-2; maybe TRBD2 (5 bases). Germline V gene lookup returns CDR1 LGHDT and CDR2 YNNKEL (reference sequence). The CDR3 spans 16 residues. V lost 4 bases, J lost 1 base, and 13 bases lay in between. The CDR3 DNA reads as TGTGCCAGCAGCCTCCGGGGTCGGGAGAACACCGGGGAGCTGTTTTTT. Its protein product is CASSLRGRENTGELFF.

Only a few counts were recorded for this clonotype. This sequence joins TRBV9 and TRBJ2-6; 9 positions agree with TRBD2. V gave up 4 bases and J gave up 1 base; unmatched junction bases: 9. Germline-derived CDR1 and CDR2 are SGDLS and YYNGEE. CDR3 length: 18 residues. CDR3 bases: TGTGCCAGCAGCTTGAAGACTAGCGGAGCGTCTGGGGCCAACGTCCTGACTTTC. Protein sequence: CASSLKTSGASGANVLTF.

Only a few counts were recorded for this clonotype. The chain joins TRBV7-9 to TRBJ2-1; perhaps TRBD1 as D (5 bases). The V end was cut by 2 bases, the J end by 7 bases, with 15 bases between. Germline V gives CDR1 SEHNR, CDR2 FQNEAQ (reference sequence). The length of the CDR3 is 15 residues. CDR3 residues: CASSLSSGIRNEQFF. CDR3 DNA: TGTGCCAGCAGCTTATCGTCAGGGATAAGGAATGAGCAGTTCTTC.

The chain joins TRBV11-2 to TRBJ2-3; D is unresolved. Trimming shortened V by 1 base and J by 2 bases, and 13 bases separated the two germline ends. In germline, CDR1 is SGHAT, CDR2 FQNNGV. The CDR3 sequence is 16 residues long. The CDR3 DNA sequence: TGTGCCAGCAGCTTAGGGTTTACCCACCCCACAGATACGCAGTATTTT. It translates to CASSLGFTHPTDTQYF.

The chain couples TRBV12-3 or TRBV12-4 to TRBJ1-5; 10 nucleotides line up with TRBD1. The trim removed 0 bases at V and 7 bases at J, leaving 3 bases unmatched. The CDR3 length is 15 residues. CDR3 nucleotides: TGTGCCAGCAGTTTAGCGACAGGGGGCCGGCAGCCCCAGCATTTT. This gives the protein CASSLATGGRQPQHF.

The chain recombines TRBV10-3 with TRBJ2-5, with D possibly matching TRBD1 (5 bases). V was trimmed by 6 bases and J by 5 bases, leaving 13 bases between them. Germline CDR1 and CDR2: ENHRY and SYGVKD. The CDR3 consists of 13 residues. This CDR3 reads CAIRAGLGETQYF. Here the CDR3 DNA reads TGTGCCATCAGGGCAGGGCTGGGTGAGACCCAGTACTTC.

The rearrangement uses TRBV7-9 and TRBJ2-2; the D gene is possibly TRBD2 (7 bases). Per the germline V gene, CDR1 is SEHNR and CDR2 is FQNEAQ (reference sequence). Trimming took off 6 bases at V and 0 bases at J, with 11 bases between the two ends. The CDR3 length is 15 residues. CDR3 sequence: CASRAGAANTGELFF. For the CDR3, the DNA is TGTGCCAGCAGGGCGGGGGCGGCGAACACCGGGGAGCTGTTTTTT.

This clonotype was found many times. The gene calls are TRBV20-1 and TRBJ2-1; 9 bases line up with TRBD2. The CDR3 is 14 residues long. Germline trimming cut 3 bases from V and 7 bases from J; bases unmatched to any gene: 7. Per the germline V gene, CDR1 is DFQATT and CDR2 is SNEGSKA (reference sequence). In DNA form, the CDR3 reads TGCAGTGCTAGCGGGGGGACTAGCATAAATGAGCAGTTCTTC. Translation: CSASGGTSINEQFF.

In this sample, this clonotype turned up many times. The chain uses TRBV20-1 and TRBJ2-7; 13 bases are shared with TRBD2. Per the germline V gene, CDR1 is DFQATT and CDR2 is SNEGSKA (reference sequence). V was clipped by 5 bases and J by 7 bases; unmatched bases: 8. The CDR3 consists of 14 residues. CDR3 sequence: CSAQRTSGSWEQYF. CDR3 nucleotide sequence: TGCAGTGCTCAAAGGACTAGCGGGAGTTGGGAGCAGTACTTC.

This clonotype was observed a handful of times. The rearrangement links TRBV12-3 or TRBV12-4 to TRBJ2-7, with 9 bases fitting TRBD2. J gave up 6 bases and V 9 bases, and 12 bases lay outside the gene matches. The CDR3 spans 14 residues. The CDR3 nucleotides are TGTGCCAGGAGAGATAGCGGGAGAAGGGCCGAGCAGTACTTC. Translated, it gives CARRDSGRRAEQYF.

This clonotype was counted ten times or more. The CDR3 region has the DNA TGTGCCAGCAGCTCTATCCAAGGAGGTAGCGGGAGAGGTGGTACGCAGTATTTT. Translating it yields CASSSIQGGSGRGGTQYF. The chain combines TRBV11-1 with TRBJ2-3; 9 positions match TRBD2. The germline V gene has CDR1 SGHAT and CDR2 FQDESV (reference sequence). The CDR3 loop spans 18 amino acids. V was pared by 4 bases and J by 8 bases, with 19 bases of the junction left unmatched.

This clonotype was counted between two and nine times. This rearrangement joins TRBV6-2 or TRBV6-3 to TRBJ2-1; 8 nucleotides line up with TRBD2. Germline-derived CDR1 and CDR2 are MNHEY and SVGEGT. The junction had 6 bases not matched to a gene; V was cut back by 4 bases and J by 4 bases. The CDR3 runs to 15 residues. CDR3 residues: CASSLSAGVYNEQFF. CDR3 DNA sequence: TGTGCCAGCAGTTTATCAGCGGGGGTGTACAATGAGCAGTTCTTC.

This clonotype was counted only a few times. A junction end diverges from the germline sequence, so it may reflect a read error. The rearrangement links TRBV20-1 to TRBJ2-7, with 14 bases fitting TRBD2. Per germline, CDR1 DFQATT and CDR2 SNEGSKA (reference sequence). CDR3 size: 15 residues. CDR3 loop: CSANPGLAGVGERYF. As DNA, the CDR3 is TGCAGTGCCAACCCGGGACTAGCGGGAGTGGGCGAGCGGTACTTC.

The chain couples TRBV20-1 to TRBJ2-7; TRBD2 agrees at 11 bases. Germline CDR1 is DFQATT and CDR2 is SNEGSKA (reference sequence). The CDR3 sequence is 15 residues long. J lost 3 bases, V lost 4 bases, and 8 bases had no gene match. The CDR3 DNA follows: TGCAGTGCTAAATGGTCTAGCGGGGGGAGCTACGAGCAGTACTTC. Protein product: CSAKWSSGGSYEQYF.

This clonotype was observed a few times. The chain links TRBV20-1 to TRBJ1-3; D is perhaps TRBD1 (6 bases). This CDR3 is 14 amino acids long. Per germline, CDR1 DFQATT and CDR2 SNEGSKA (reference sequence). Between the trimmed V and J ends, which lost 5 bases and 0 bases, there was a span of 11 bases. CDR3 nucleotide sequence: TGCAGTGCTTCAAGGGACAACTCTGGAAACACCATATATTTT. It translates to CSASRDNSGNTIYF.